A selection of T cell receptor beta chains follows, all from one sample in a study of blood T cell repertoires in COVID-19. Assay: immunoSEQ multiplex PCR; the TCRdb copy retains only in-frame clones and omits some. The table shows 350,000 to 450,000 clones, with 85% occurring only once. Sample: peripheral blood. The source of these receptors is a woman in her late teens or twenties with acute or convalescent COVID-19. The CDR3 runs from the conserved cysteine through the conserved F or W. A D gene is named only where the DNA matches it firmly. Part of the rows lack a size; the others show once, few, many or a class for expanded clones.

d_call: -; v_call: TRBV12-5; clone_size: -; j_call: TRBJ2-1; cdr3_aa: CASGPLSYNEQFF; cdr3_nt: TGTGCTAGTGGTCCGTTGTCCTACAATGAGCAGTTCTTC
d_call: TRBD1; v_call: TRBV6-6; clone_size: -; j_call: TRBJ1-5; cdr3_aa: CASDPNRGDSNQPQHF; cdr3_nt: TGTGCCAGCGACCCCAACAGGGGCGATAGCAATCAGCCCCAGCATTTT
d_call: TRBD2; v_call: TRBV3-1/TRBV3-2; clone_size: -; j_call: TRBJ2-3; cdr3_aa: CASSQAAGETDTQYF; cdr3_nt: TGTGCCAGCAGCCAAGCAGCGGGAGAAACAGATACGCAGTATTTT
d_call: -; v_call: TRBV19; clone_size: -; j_call: TRBJ1-5; cdr3_aa: CATTGTSRSNQPQHF; cdr3_nt: TGTGCCACCACAGGGACCTCCCGAAGCAATCAGCCCCAGCATTTT
d_call: -; v_call: TRBV30; clone_size: -; j_call: TRBJ1-1; cdr3_aa: CAWSVYRVGTEAFF; cdr3_nt: TGTGCCTGGAGTGTATACAGGGTAGGCACTGAAGCTTTCTTT
d_call: -; v_call: TRBV24-1; clone_size: -; j_call: TRBJ2-2; cdr3_aa: CAASGDSVTGELFF; cdr3_nt: TGTGCCGCCTCAGGCGACAGTGTGACCGGGGAGCTGTTTTTT
d_call: TRBD1; v_call: TRBV9; clone_size: -; j_call: TRBJ1-1; cdr3_aa: CASSVGPGTGDSERLNTEAFF; cdr3_nt: TGTGCCAGCAGCGTAGGGCCAGGGACAGGGGATTCTGAAAGGCTGAACACTGAAGCTTTCTTT
d_call: TRBD1; v_call: TRBV2; clone_size: -; j_call: TRBJ1-2; cdr3_aa: CASRGQGLFLNYGYTF; cdr3_nt: TGTGCCAGCAGGGGACAGGGACTTTTCCTTAACTATGGCTACACCTTC
d_call: TRBD2; v_call: TRBV29-1; clone_size: -; j_call: TRBJ2-1; cdr3_aa: CSVSRTSASLDEQFF; cdr3_nt: TGCAGCGTGAGTAGGACTAGCGCCAGTCTGGATGAGCAGTTCTTC
d_call: -; v_call: TRBV5-6; clone_size: once; j_call: TRBJ2-4; cdr3_aa: CASSRWGQGTKNIQYF; cdr3_nt: TGTGCCAGCAGCCGATGGGGCCAGGGGACCAAAAACATTCAGTACTTC
d_call: -; v_call: TRBV19; clone_size: -; j_call: TRBJ1-3; cdr3_aa: CASSIGGGNTIYF; cdr3_nt: TGTGCCAGTAGTATAGGAGGGGGAAACACCATATATTTT
d_call: TRBD1; v_call: TRBV5-1; clone_size: -; j_call: TRBJ1-2; cdr3_aa: CASSLGQGAQGYTF; cdr3_nt: TGCGCCAGCAGCTTGGGGCAGGGGGCGCAGGGCTACACCTTC
d_call: -; v_call: TRBV11-3; clone_size: -; j_call: TRBJ1-1; cdr3_aa: CASSQQGNTEAFF; cdr3_nt: TGTGCCAGCAGCCAACAGGGAAACACTGAAGCTTTCTTT
d_call: TRBD1; v_call: TRBV18; clone_size: -; j_call: TRBJ1-1; cdr3_aa: CASTVGQGETEAFF; cdr3_nt: TGTGCCAGCACAGTCGGACAGGGAGAAACTGAAGCTTTCTTT
d_call: -; v_call: TRBV12-3/TRBV12-4; clone_size: -; j_call: TRBJ1-6; cdr3_aa: CASSLTGPLHF; cdr3_nt: TGTGCCAGCAGTTTGACAGGCCCCCTCCACTTT
d_call: -; v_call: TRBV30; clone_size: -; j_call: TRBJ1-1; cdr3_aa: CAWSAELRLNTEAFF; cdr3_nt: TGTGCCTGGAGTGCGGAACTCAGGCTGAACACTGAAGCTTTCTTT
d_call: -; v_call: TRBV6-6; clone_size: -; j_call: TRBJ1-1; cdr3_aa: CASSYSILFTEAFF; cdr3_nt: TGTGCCAGCAGTTACTCGATACTTTTCACTGAAGCTTTCTTT
d_call: -; v_call: TRBV30; clone_size: -; j_call: TRBJ1-1; cdr3_aa: CAWTYSREAFF; cdr3_nt: TGTGCCTGGACGTACAGTCGTGAAGCTTTCTTT
d_call: -; v_call: TRBV6-4; clone_size: -; j_call: TRBJ1-1; cdr3_aa: CASSNRAEDTEAFF; cdr3_nt: TGTGCCAGCAGTAACAGGGCTGAGGACACTGAAGCTTTCTTT
d_call: -; v_call: TRBV9; clone_size: -; j_call: TRBJ1-1; cdr3_aa: CASSAQGNTEAFF; cdr3_nt: TGTGCCAGCAGCGCACAGGGTAACACTGAAGCTTTCTTT
d_call: -; v_call: TRBV12-5; clone_size: -; j_call: TRBJ1-4; cdr3_aa: CASGAGGGADEKLFF; cdr3_nt: TGTGCTAGTGGTGCTGGTGGGGGGGCGGATGAAAAACTGTTTTTT
d_call: TRBD2; v_call: TRBV7-9; clone_size: -; j_call: TRBJ2-7; cdr3_aa: CASSLDAGGPYEQYF; cdr3_nt: TGTGCCAGCAGCTTAGATGCGGGAGGGCCCTACGAGCAGTACTTC
d_call: -; v_call: TRBV6-6; clone_size: -; j_call: TRBJ2-7; cdr3_aa: CASSQPDNEQYF; cdr3_nt: TGTGCCAGCAGCCAACCAGACAACGAGCAGTACTTC
d_call: -; v_call: TRBV28; clone_size: -; j_call: TRBJ2-5; cdr3_aa: CASSFRETQYF; cdr3_nt: TGTGCCAGCAGTTTCAGAGAGACCCAGTACTTC
d_call: -; v_call: TRBV5-4; clone_size: -; j_call: TRBJ1-3; cdr3_aa: CASSPGGSGNTIYF; cdr3_nt: TGTGCCAGCAGCCCCGGGGGCTCTGGAAACACCATATATTTT
d_call: -; v_call: TRBV5-1; clone_size: -; j_call: TRBJ1-5; cdr3_aa: CASSEDSSNQPQHF; cdr3_nt: TGCGCCAGCAGCGAGGACAGCAGCAATCAGCCCCAGCATTTT
d_call: TRBD1; v_call: TRBV19; clone_size: -; j_call: TRBJ1-2; cdr3_aa: CASSPWTGVNYGYTF; cdr3_nt: TGTGCCAGTAGTCCCTGGACAGGGGTTAACTATGGCTACACCTTC
d_call: -; v_call: TRBV15; clone_size: -; j_call: TRBJ1-1; cdr3_aa: CATRQRMNTEAFF; cdr3_nt: TGTGCCACCAGACAGAGAATGAACACTGAAGCTTTCTTT
d_call: TRBD1; v_call: TRBV29-1; clone_size: -; j_call: TRBJ1-4; cdr3_aa: CSVSTVRDRDEKLFF; cdr3_nt: TGCAGCGTTTCTACTGTCCGGGACAGGGATGAAAAACTGTTTTTT
d_call: TRBD1; v_call: TRBV18; clone_size: -; j_call: TRBJ2-7; cdr3_aa: CASSPGQAEEQYF; cdr3_nt: TGTGCCAGCTCACCGGGACAGGCGGAAGAGCAGTACTTC
d_call: -; v_call: TRBV10-2; clone_size: -; j_call: TRBJ1-6; cdr3_aa: CASRLGQGTNSPLHF; cdr3_nt: TGCGCCAGCAGACTAGGGCAGGGGACGAATTCACCCCTCCACTTT
d_call: TRBD1; v_call: TRBV5-1; clone_size: -; j_call: TRBJ1-1; cdr3_aa: CASSTQGAGTEAFF; cdr3_nt: TGCGCCAGCAGCACTCAGGGGGCCGGCACTGAAGCTTTCTTT
d_call: TRBD2; v_call: TRBV7-8; clone_size: -; j_call: TRBJ2-5; cdr3_aa: CASSLARTSGGVQETQYF; cdr3_nt: TGTGCCAGCAGCTTAGCCAGGACTAGCGGGGGGGTCCAAGAGACCCAGTACTTC
d_call: -; v_call: TRBV6-5; clone_size: few; j_call: TRBJ2-5; cdr3_aa: CASSYEALETQYF; cdr3_nt: TGTGCCAGCAGTTACGAGGCTTTGGAGACCCAGTACTTC
d_call: -; v_call: TRBV7-9; clone_size: once; j_call: TRBJ1-1; cdr3_aa: CASSLERGTEAFF; cdr3_nt: TGTGCCAGCAGCTTAGAACGGGGAACTGAAGCTTTCTTT
d_call: -; v_call: TRBV9; clone_size: -; j_call: TRBJ1-5; cdr3_aa: CASSPRAEAQPQHF; cdr3_nt: TGTGCCAGCAGCCCCCGTGCGGAGGCTCAGCCCCAGCATTTT
d_call: -; v_call: TRBV24-1; clone_size: -; j_call: TRBJ2-3; cdr3_aa: CATSDSRVSQYF; cdr3_nt: TGTGCCACCAGTGATTCTCGGGTTTCGCAGTATTTT
d_call: TRBD1; v_call: TRBV5-1; clone_size: -; j_call: TRBJ1-1; cdr3_aa: CASSLAGQGLKTEAFF; cdr3_nt: TGCGCCAGCAGCTTGGCGGGACAGGGGTTGAAAACTGAAGCTTTCTTT
d_call: TRBD1; v_call: TRBV9; clone_size: once; j_call: TRBJ2-7; cdr3_aa: CASSVGQGALRGTYEQYF; cdr3_nt: TGTGCCAGCAGCGTCGGACAGGGGGCATTGCGGGGGACCTACGAGCAGTACTTC
d_call: TRBD1; v_call: TRBV28; clone_size: -; j_call: TRBJ1-3; cdr3_aa: CASSLFRDSSGNTIYF; cdr3_nt: TGTGCCAGCAGTTTATTTCGGGACAGCTCTGGAAACACCATATATTTT
d_call: -; v_call: TRBV4-2; clone_size: -; j_call: TRBJ1-6; cdr3_aa: CASSQPNNSPLHF; cdr3_nt: TGTGCCAGCAGCCAACCCAATAATTCACCCCTCCACTTT
d_call: TRBD1; v_call: TRBV19; clone_size: -; j_call: TRBJ1-4; cdr3_aa: CASILRDSLNEKLFF; cdr3_nt: TGTGCCAGTATCCTCCGGGACAGTCTTAATGAAAAACTGTTTTTT
d_call: -; v_call: TRBV5-8; clone_size: once; j_call: TRBJ1-1; cdr3_aa: CASSLIRLVMNTEAFF; cdr3_nt: TGTGCCAGCAGCTTGATAAGACTTGTAATGAACACTGAAGCTTTCTTT
d_call: -; v_call: TRBV4-1; clone_size: few; j_call: TRBJ2-1; cdr3_aa: CASSQVDMVSYNEQFF; cdr3_nt: TGCGCCAGCAGCCAAGTCGACATGGTTTCTTACAATGAGCAGTTCTTC
d_call: TRBD2; v_call: TRBV7-9; clone_size: -; j_call: TRBJ2-1; cdr3_aa: CASSSEPGLVFGEQFF; cdr3_nt: TGTGCCAGCAGTTCGGAGCCGGGACTAGTCTTCGGTGAGCAGTTCTTC
d_call: TRBD1; v_call: TRBV19; clone_size: many; j_call: TRBJ1-5; cdr3_aa: CASTNRGGNQPQHF; cdr3_nt: TGTGCCAGTACCAACAGGGGAGGCAATCAGCCCCAGCATTTT
d_call: -; v_call: TRBV5-1; clone_size: -; j_call: TRBJ2-3; cdr3_aa: CASSLAGGTGGAEDTQYF; cdr3_nt: TGCGCCAGCAGCTTGGCCGGCGGAACAGGCGGGGCCGAAGATACGCAGTATTTT
d_call: TRBD1; v_call: TRBV9; clone_size: -; j_call: TRBJ2-2; cdr3_aa: CASSEGGQGHPGELFF; cdr3_nt: TGTGCCAGCAGCGAGGGGGGACAGGGCCATCCCGGGGAGCTGTTTTTT
d_call: -; v_call: TRBV12-3/TRBV12-4; clone_size: -; j_call: TRBJ1-5; cdr3_aa: CASSWTGNQPQHF; cdr3_nt: TGTGCCAGCAGTTGGACAGGCAATCAGCCCCAGCATTTT
d_call: -; v_call: TRBV19; clone_size: -; j_call: TRBJ2-2; cdr3_aa: CASSIRWWGGDNTGELFF; cdr3_nt: TGTGCCAGTAGTATTCGTTGGTGGGGCGGGGATAACACCGGGGAGCTGTTTTTT
d_call: TRBD2; v_call: TRBV5-1; clone_size: -; j_call: TRBJ2-7; cdr3_aa: CASSFVGGEQYF; cdr3_nt: TGCGCCAGCAGCTTCGTCGGGGGGGAGCAGTACTTC
d_call: TRBD1; v_call: TRBV28; clone_size: -; j_call: TRBJ2-1; cdr3_aa: CASSRPRQGSSYNEQFF; cdr3_nt: TGTGCCAGCAGCCGCCCCAGACAGGGGTCCTCCTACAATGAGCAGTTCTTC
d_call: -; v_call: TRBV6-5; clone_size: -; j_call: TRBJ1-6; cdr3_aa: CASSLWGPNSPLHF; cdr3_nt: TGTGCCAGCAGTCTCTGGGGCCCTAATTCACCCCTCCACTTT
d_call: TRBD1; v_call: TRBV19; clone_size: -; j_call: TRBJ1-5; cdr3_aa: CASSRTGPQHF; cdr3_nt: TGTGCCAGTAGCAGGACAGGGCCCCAGCATTTT